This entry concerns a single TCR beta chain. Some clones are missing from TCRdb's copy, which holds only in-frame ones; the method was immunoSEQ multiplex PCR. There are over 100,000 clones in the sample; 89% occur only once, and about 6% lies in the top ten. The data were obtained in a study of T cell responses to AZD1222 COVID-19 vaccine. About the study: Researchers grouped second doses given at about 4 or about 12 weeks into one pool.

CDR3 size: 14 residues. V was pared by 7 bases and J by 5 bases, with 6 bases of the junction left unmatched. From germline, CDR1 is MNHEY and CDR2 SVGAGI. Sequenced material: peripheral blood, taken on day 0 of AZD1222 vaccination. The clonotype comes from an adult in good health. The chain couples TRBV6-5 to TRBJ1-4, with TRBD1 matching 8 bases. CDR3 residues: CASTATGENEKLFF. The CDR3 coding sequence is TGTGCCAGCACTGCGACAGGGGAGAATGAAAAACTGTTTTTT.